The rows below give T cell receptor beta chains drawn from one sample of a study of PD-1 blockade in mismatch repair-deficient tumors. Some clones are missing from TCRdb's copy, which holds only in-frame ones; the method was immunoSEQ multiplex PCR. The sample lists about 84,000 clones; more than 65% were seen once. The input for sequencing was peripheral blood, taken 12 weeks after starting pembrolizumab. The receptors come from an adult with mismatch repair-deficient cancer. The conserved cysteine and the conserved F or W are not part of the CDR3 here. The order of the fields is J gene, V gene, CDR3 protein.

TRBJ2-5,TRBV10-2,ASSDRTNQETQY
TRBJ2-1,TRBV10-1,ASSKRDRNEQF
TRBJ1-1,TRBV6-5,ASSPQGARDTEAF
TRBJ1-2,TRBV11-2,ASSESPAEYGYT
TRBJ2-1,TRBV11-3,ASSLYGTSGENEQF
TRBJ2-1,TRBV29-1,SSVEDRGNEQF
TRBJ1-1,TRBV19,ASSMGGSIMYTEAF
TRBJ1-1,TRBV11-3,ASSWGLGNTEAF
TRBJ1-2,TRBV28,ASSPQRLTNYGYT
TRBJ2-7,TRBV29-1,SVEAGAGEQY
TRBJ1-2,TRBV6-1,ASSEAGTGYSGYT
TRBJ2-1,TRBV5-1,ASSLERGGNEQF
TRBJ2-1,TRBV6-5,ASSYEPEWNEQF
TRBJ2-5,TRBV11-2,ASSLETGPVETQY
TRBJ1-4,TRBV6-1,ASSEDRGNEKLF
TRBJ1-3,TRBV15,ATSRDLTGLRSGNTIY
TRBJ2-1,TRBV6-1,AAKSSGSSHEQF
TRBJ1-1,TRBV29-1,SVAGRPNTEAF
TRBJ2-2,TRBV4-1,ASSRPTERGTGELF
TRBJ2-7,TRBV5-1,ASSLDVSYEQY
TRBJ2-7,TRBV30,AWSTDSGTGILLSEQY
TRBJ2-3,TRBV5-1,ASSLNTDTQY
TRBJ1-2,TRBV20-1,SAPQRVGYT
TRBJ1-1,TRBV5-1,ASSLMEGATEAF
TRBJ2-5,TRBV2,ASSDVSGETQY
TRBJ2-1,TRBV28,ASSLGEGLSNEQF
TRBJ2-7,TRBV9,ASSVGRASYEQY
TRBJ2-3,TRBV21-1,ASPTSGRVPTDTQY
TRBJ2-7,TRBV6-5,ASSPGPPGNYEQY
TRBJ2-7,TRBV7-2,ASSLGLAVRNEQY
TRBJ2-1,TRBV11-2,ASSLRTSGTNEQF
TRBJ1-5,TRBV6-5,ASSYSGTDSNQPQH